This TCR beta chain comes out of a study of vaccination effects on CD4 cells after COVID-19. Culturing for more than eight days preceded CD4+ T cell isolation. Unmatched junction bases numbered 10, after V lost 0 bases and J lost 5 bases. CDR1 is SGHDT, CDR2 YYEEEE, per germline. The CDR3 totals 16 residues. Only in-frame clones appear in the TCRdb table, and some are missing; sequencing was by immunoSEQ multiplex PCR. Counted here are 45,000 to 60,000 clones, 75% to 80% occurring once; the ten biggest clones make up approximately 10%. As regards this clone: No antigen is known for it.

This clonotype was sampled from a human donor who had a prior SARS-CoV-2 infection. This specimen was CD4+ T cells from PBMCs cultured without peptide, taken before COVID-19 vaccination. J is TRBJ1-2 and V is TRBV5-6; 7 nucleotides agree with TRBD1. DNA of the CDR3: TGTGCCAGCAGCTTGGAGGAGGGGGCGCCTCGGTATGGCTACACCTTC. As protein: CASSLEEGAPRYGYTF.